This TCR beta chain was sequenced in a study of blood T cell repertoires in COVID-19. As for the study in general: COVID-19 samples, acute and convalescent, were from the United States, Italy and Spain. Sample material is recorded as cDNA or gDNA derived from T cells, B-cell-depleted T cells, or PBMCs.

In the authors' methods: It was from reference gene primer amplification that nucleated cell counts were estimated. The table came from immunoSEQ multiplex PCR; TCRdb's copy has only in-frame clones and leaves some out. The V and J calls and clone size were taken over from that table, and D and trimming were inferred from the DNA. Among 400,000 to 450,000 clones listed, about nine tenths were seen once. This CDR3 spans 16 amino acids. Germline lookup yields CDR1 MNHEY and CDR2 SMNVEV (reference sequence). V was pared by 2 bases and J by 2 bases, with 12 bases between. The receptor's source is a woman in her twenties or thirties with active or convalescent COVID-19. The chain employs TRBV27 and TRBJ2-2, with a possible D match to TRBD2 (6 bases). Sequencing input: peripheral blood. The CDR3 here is CASSLLGGDNTGELFF. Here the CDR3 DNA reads TGTGCCAGCAGTTTACTGGGCGGGGACAACACCGGGGAGCTGTTTTTT.